The 22 T cell receptor beta chains given below trace back to one sample, sequenced in a study of T-cell reconstitution after alpha-beta-depleted transplantation in children. Construction of the TCRbeta library involved unique molecular identifiers. TCRdb re-called the PCR reads with MiXCR, one entry per CDR3 protein. Among roughly 610,000 distinct CDR3 sequences listed, roughly 10% were seen once. The material was PBMCs from the stem cell graft donor, obtained from the stem cell graft. These receptors came from a human donor who donated a stem cell graft to a child with acute myeloid leukemia.

This clonotype was counted at least ten times. The chain is built from TRBV20-1 and TRBJ2-7, with 9 bases identical to TRBD2. V lost 2 bases and J lost 7; bases outside the gene matches: 6. The CDR3 sequence is 13 residues long. Germline V gives CDR1 DFQATT, CDR2 SNEGSKA (reference sequence). The CDR3 region has the DNA TGCAGTGCTAGACTAGCGGGACTCGGAGAGCAGTACTTC. Protein product: CSARLAGLGEQYF.

The chain is built from TRBV20-1 and TRBJ2-3; D is perhaps TRBD2 (6 bases). Trimming left V 5 bases short and J 2 bases short, with 17 bases between. CDR1 and CDR2 from the germline V gene are DFQATT and SNEGSKA (reference sequence). The CDR3 has 15 residues. The CDR3: CSAARSGGHTDTQYF. For the CDR3, the DNA is TGCAGTGCTGCTCGTAGCGGAGGACACACAGATACGCAGTATTTT.

This chain connects TRBV9 to TRBJ2-7; 7 bases are a match to TRBD2. This CDR3 has 14 residues. The V and J ends lost 2 bases and 2 bases, in that order; junction bases with no gene match: 4. Germline-derived CDR1 and CDR2 are SGDLS and YYNGEE. The CDR3 loop is CASSVGGSPYEQYF. The CDR3 nucleotides read TGTGCCAGCAGCGTGGGAGGGAGCCCCTACGAGCAGTACTTC.

Turning to this clonotype: The CDR3 ends on some other residue instead of the conserved phenylalanine or tryptophan, so this is likely a read error. This chain connects TRBV4-3 to TRBJ1-1; D is undetermined. The V end was cut by 4 bases, the J end by 1 base, with 10 bases between. The germline gives CDR1 LGHNA, CDR2 YSLEER. The CDR3 totals 14 residues. For the CDR3, the DNA is TGCGCCAGCAGCCTTAGGGCAGCGAACACTGAAGCTTTCTGT. It translates to CASSLRAANTEAFC.

This clonotype was observed a few times. This chain links TRBV6-2 or TRBV6-3 with TRBJ2-1; no firm D call. From germline, CDR1 is MNHEY and CDR2 SVGEGT. With 6 bases removed from V and 3 bases from J, the gap between germline ends came to 12 bases. The CDR3 totals 14 residues. In DNA, the CDR3 is TGTGCCAGCAGACCCGACCACTTCTACAATGAGCAGTTCTTC. Its translation is CASRPDHFYNEQFF.

This clonotype was seen repeatedly, ten times or more. This chain uses TRBV5-5 with TRBJ2-3, with 7 bases identical to TRBD1. Germline V gene sequence: CDR1 SGHKS, CDR2 YYEKEE (reference sequence). The CDR3 covers 15 residues. V dropped 7 bases and J dropped 9; count of bases not matched to a gene: 17. Here the CDR3 DNA reads TGTGCCAGCCGCAGGCAAACAGGGGAGCCTCAAACGCAGTATTTT. Protein product: CASRRQTGEPQTQYF. Full variable domain (remainder filled in from reference TRBV5-5 and TRBJ2-3): DAGVTQSPTHLIKTRGQQVTLRCSPISGHKSVSWYQQVLGQGPQFIFQYYEKEERGRGNFPDRFSARQFPNYSSELNVNALLLGDSALYLCASRRQTGEPQTQYFGPGTRLTVL.

The sample holds many counts of this clonotype. The chain employs TRBV27 and TRBJ1-1; no firm D call. CDR1 MNHEY and CDR2 SMNVEV come from the germline V gene (reference sequence). Trimming stripped 3 bases from V and 7 bases from J, with 6 bases between. The CDR3 is 11 amino acids. The CDR3, as DNA: TGTGCCAGCAGTTTCCGGAGTGAAGCTTTCTTT. Amino acids: CASSFRSEAFF.

This clonotype was observed a handful of times. This rearrangement joins TRBV15 to TRBJ2-1; no clear D. The CDR3 totals 12 residues. V was cut by 5 bases and J by 11 bases, with 13 bases left in between. Germline assignment: CDR1 LNHNV and CDR2 YYDKDF (reference sequence). The CDR3 nucleotides read TGTGCCACCAGCCTCTTTCAGAATCAGCAGTTCTTC. It encodes CATSLFQNQQFF.

As to this clonotype: Germline and junction disagree at one end, which may indicate a read error. The genes are TRBV20-1 and TRBJ2-3, with TRBD2 matching 9 bases. Germline assignment: CDR1 DFQATT and CDR2 SNEGSKA (reference sequence). There are 17 residues in the CDR3. The CDR3 region is CCASSGLGGRAQDTQYF. Here the CDR3 DNA reads TGCTGTGCTAGTTCCGGGTTAGGCGGGAGGGCCCAAGATACGCAGTATTTT.

V gene TRBV4-2 combines with J gene TRBJ1-1; no definite D call. Trimming left V 1 base short and J 5 bases short, with 14 bases between. CDR3 size: 15 residues. CDR1 and CDR2 from the germline V gene are LGHNA and YNFKEQ. In DNA form, the CDR3 reads TGTGCCAGCAGCCAAGGGGCCAAGGAGGGTACTGAAGCTTTCTTT. Translating gives CASSQGAKEGTEAFF.

This clonotype was found a few times. The chain links TRBV20-1 to TRBJ2-2; the D is unclear. The germline V gene has CDR1 DFQATT and CDR2 SNEGSKA (reference sequence). The CDR3 covers 13 residues. V shed 0 bases and J shed 7 bases, with 9 bases lying between them. Here the CDR3 DNA reads TGCAGTGCTAGAGAGGACCGGGTCGGGGAGCTGTTTTTT. Its protein is CSAREDRVGELFF.

This clonotype was observed a few times. The chain links TRBV20-1 to TRBJ1-2; a weak D match, TRBD1 (6 bases). The CDR3 contains 14 residues. V was shortened by 0 bases and J by 6 bases, with 14 bases between the two germline ends. CDR1 is DFQATT and CDR2 is SNEGSKA in the germline V gene (reference sequence). CDR3 bases: TGCAGTGCTAGAGATCCCATGAGGGGGGATGGCTACACCTTC. This translates into CSARDPMRGDGYTF.

This clonotype was seen repeatedly, ten times or more. The rearrangement links TRBV9 to TRBJ2-2; D remains unclear. Germline V gives CDR1 SGDLS, CDR2 YYNGEE. This CDR3 comprises 12 residues. V lost 4 bases, J lost 1 base, and 2 bases lay in between. CDR3 coding DNA: TGTGCCAGCAGCATGAACACCGGGGAGCTGTTTTTT. It translates to CASSMNTGELFF.

This clonotype was counted many times. The chain combines TRBV30 with TRBJ2-7; D is perhaps TRBD1 (6 bases). Germline CDR1 is GTSNPN and CDR2 is SVGIG (reference sequence). Trimming left V 5 bases short and J 2 bases short, with 10 bases between. The CDR3 sequence is 12 residues long. The CDR3 protein is CAWGGQPYEQYF. The CDR3 DNA reads TGTGCCTGGGGCGGACAGCCCTACGAGCAGTACTTC. Complete variable domain (other parts from reference TRBV30 and TRBJ2-7): SQTIHQWPATLVQPVGSPLSLECTVEGTSNPNLYWYRQAAGRGLQLLFYSVGIGQISSEVPQNLSASRPQDRQFILSSKKLLLSDSGFYLCAWGGQPYEQYFGPGTRLTVT.

The genes are TRBV20-1 and TRBJ2-5; 10 bases agree with TRBD2. This CDR3 is built from 15 residues. Trimming cost V 6 bases and J 4 bases; bases outside gene matches: 11. CDR1 DFQATT and CDR2 SNEGSKA come from the germline V gene (reference sequence). CDR3 residues: CSAFAASGSIETQYF. The CDR3 DNA is TGCAGTGCCTTCGCGGCTAGCGGGAGCATAGAGACCCAGTACTTC.

In its sample, this clonotype was seen many times. This rearrangement joins TRBV12-3 or TRBV12-4 to TRBJ2-7; 9 nucleotides match TRBD1. CDR3 length equals 14 residues. J was trimmed by 4 bases and V by 5 bases; bases with no gene match: 6. This CDR3 reads CASSRGQGRYEQYF. As DNA, the CDR3 is TGTGCCAGCAGTAGGGGACAGGGCAGGTACGAGCAGTACTTC.

This clonotype has just a few counts. This chain connects TRBV20-1 to TRBJ2-1; 8 nucleotides align to TRBD1. V lost 3 bases to trimming and J lost 3 bases; unmatched junction nucleotides: 13. CDR1 and CDR2 from the germline V gene are DFQATT and SNEGSKA (reference sequence). The CDR3 has 17 amino acids. CDR3 in DNA: TGCAGTGCTAGGACTCGGACAGGGACTTTAAACTACAATGAGCAGTTCTTC. Translation gives CSARTRTGTLNYNEQFF.

Note on this clonotype: A single base separates this from a much larger clone, so it may be a read error. The genes are TRBV12-3 or TRBV12-4 and TRBJ1-1; no clear D gene. The CDR3 has 14 residues. The CDR3 DNA reads TGTGCCAGCTGTTTCGCCGCAGGAGACACTGGAGCTTTCTTT. Its translation: CASCFAAGDTGAFF.

This clonotype occurred a few times. The chain uses TRBV6-1 and TRBJ2-7; TRBD2 matches 8 bases. The germline gives CDR1 MNHNS, CDR2 SASEGT. The J segment lost 3 bases and the V segment lost 6 bases, leaving 10 bases of the junction unmatched. The CDR3 loop spans 15 amino acids. The chain's CDR3 is CASRKYAGGNYEQYF. DNA for the CDR3: TGTGCCAGCAGGAAGTACGCGGGGGGAAACTACGAGCAGTACTTC.

This clonotype was seen ten or more times. The CDR3, as DNA: TGCAGTGCTAGATTGGACAAAAATTCACCCCTCCACTTT. Translating it yields CSARLDKNSPLHF. The V and J genes are TRBV20-1 and TRBJ1-6; TRBD1 is a possible D gene (5 bases). CDR1 is DFQATT, CDR2 SNEGSKA, per germline (reference sequence). V was shortened by 2 bases and J by 7 bases, with 9 bases between the two germline ends. The CDR3 extends over 13 amino acids.

The chain employs TRBV7-2 and TRBJ2-3; no firm D call. The germline V and J ends were trimmed by 2 bases and 4 bases, with 7 bases remaining between them. This CDR3 has 13 residues. The germline V gene encodes CDR1 SGHTA and CDR2 FQGNSA. In DNA form, the CDR3 reads TGTGCCAGCAGCTTAATTCGGTCAGATACGCAGTATTTT. The encoded protein is CASSLIRSDTQYF.

The gene calls are TRBV12-3 or TRBV12-4 and TRBJ1-4; D unresolved. This CDR3 has 13 amino acids. V was pared by 7 bases and J by 5 bases, with 11 bases between. CDR3 loop: CASNPGGNEKLFF. CDR3 nucleotide sequence: TGTGCCAGCAACCCAGGAGGGAATGAAAAACTGTTTTTT.